This T cell receptor beta chain emerged from a study of blood T cells in healthy people across ages. Study-level results: Researchers said unsorted PBMCs prevented a conclusive naive versus antigen-experienced comparison.

With regard to this clonotype: Its antigen is unknown.

The CDR3 length is 18 residues. J was trimmed by 5 bases and V by 3 bases; bases with no gene match: 12. CDR1 and CDR2 (germline): SGHTA, FQGNSA. Primed by a sample-barcoded 5' primer and a J-beta primer mix, a second PCR proceeded for about 6 to 11 cycles. In TCRdb, the 5' RACE reads were re-called with MiXCR into one record per CDR3 protein. The sample lists about 1.6 million distinct CDR3 sequences, approximately 32% occurring once. Source material: blood. The TCR sequence derives from a woman in her twenties or thirties in good health. This chain joins TRBV7-2 and TRBJ2-5; 13 bases agree with TRBD2. In DNA form, the CDR3 reads TGTGCCAGCAGCTTGGACAGTAGGACTAGCGGGGGCTTGGAGACCCAGTACTTC. Encoded protein: CASSLDSRTSGGLETQYF.